A selection of T cell receptor beta chains follows, all from one sample in a study of T cell changes during pregnancy in multiple sclerosis. Some clones are missing from TCRdb's copy, which holds only in-frame ones; the method was immunoSEQ multiplex PCR. The sample consists of approximately 41,000 clones, roughly 89% of them appearing once. The sequenced sample was CD4+ T cells from peripheral blood mononuclear cells, obtained in the first trimester of pregnancy. Source of these receptors: a female donor with multiple sclerosis, enrolled in a pregnancy study. The CDR3 runs from the conserved cysteine through the conserved F or W. The order of the fields is clone size, V gene, CDR3 protein. Only part of the rows carry a size: once, few, many, or a class if the clone is expanded.

size: few
V: TRBV5-1
CDR3: CASSRQATLSYEQYF

size: NA
V: TRBV30
CDR3: CAWSSGLAGGYNEQFF

size: NA
V: TRBV5-4
CDR3: CASSHSSDSFTEQYF

size: NA
V: TRBV5-6
CDR3: CASSRGLAGMGDTQYF

size: NA
V: TRBV7-9
CDR3: CASSTRPGQGATNEKLFF

size: NA
V: TRBV19
CDR3: CASSTETGGVNQPQHF

size: NA
V: TRBV18
CDR3: CASSPPETGGDYEQYF

size: NA
V: TRBV2
CDR3: CASTGDSYNEQFF

size: NA
V: TRBV5-1
CDR3: CASSSGATNYGYTF

size: NA
V: TRBV9
CDR3: CASSTVARDSLDWSYNSPLHF

size: NA
V: TRBV5-4
CDR3: CASSLAGSDYEQYF

size: NA
V: TRBV7-9
CDR3: CASSSLDTQYF

size: once
V: TRBV16
CDR3: CASSQSGQGDQPQHF

size: NA
V: TRBV5-1
CDR3: CASSQGQGAVNTEAFF

size: NA
V: TRBV7-9
CDR3: CASSPGLLGGGYTF

size: NA
V: TRBV19
CDR3: CASSVGLAGGSGANVLTF

size: NA
V: TRBV5-4
CDR3: CASSLGDRVYGYTF

size: NA
V: TRBV7-2
CDR3: CASSLVAGGREVVEQYF

size: NA
V: TRBV7-2
CDR3: CASKRAASYNEQFF

size: NA
V: TRBV7-2
CDR3: CASSLKIGGYEQYF

size: NA
V: TRBV2
CDR3: CASGGRAAGGPREQYF

size: NA
V: TRBV5-1
CDR3: CASAGTSNPGELFF

size: NA
V: TRBV6-5
CDR3: CATTGYNEQFF

size: NA
V: TRBV28
CDR3: CASSSPHPIEKLFF

size: NA
V: TRBV6-1
CDR3: CASSELQGNSGNTIYF

size: NA
V: TRBV11-2
CDR3: CASSIQGDQPQHF

size: NA
V: TRBV5-4
CDR3: CASSFKGTSDYEQYF

size: NA
V: TRBV18
CDR3: CATAGEGGRNEQFF

size: NA
V: TRBV7-3
CDR3: CASSSPREGLDTQYF

size: NA
V: TRBV19
CDR3: CASSISRGSNEQYF

size: NA
V: TRBV28
CDR3: CASRMTSGRGNEQFF

size: NA
V: TRBV19
CDR3: CASSFTGSYEQYF

size: few
V: TRBV21-1
CDR3: CASSIQGVLTEAFF

size: once
V: TRBV11-1
CDR3: CASSSGTAYQETQYF

size: NA
V: TRBV18
CDR3: CASSPPARARGTEAFF

size: NA
V: TRBV5-1
CDR3: CASSRGRGQGNLNTEAFF

size: once
V: TRBV9
CDR3: CASSVGPETGELFF

size: NA
V: TRBV28
CDR3: CASSGGLAGGLSYNEQFF

size: NA
V: TRBV19
CDR3: CASSDRGPYEQYF

size: NA
V: TRBV19
CDR3: CASSIRQLFNYGYTF

size: NA
V: TRBV4-3
CDR3: CASSQGAGTGGTNEKLFF

size: NA
V: TRBV28
CDR3: CASRFGLAGDTQYF

size: NA
V: TRBV5-1
CDR3: CASSYEGIGEQYF

size: once
V: TRBV4-3
CDR3: CASSQNWEGELFF

size: NA
V: TRBV10-3
CDR3: CAISGQQGPIYEQYF

size: NA
V: TRBV14
CDR3: CASSQVVRYEQYF

size: NA
V: TRBV7-2
CDR3: CAGEGGGPQYF

size: NA
V: TRBV6-5
CDR3: CASSYLQGNYGYTF

size: NA
V: TRBV5-1
CDR3: CASSLGLGGRVVEQFF

size: NA
V: TRBV5-5
CDR3: CASSLRTGNQPQHF

size: NA
V: TRBV5-1
CDR3: CASSTGAYGKYNEQFF

size: once
V: TRBV7-9
CDR3: CASSLMQGREDGYTF

size: few
V: TRBV14
CDR3: CASSQVEGSSYEQYF